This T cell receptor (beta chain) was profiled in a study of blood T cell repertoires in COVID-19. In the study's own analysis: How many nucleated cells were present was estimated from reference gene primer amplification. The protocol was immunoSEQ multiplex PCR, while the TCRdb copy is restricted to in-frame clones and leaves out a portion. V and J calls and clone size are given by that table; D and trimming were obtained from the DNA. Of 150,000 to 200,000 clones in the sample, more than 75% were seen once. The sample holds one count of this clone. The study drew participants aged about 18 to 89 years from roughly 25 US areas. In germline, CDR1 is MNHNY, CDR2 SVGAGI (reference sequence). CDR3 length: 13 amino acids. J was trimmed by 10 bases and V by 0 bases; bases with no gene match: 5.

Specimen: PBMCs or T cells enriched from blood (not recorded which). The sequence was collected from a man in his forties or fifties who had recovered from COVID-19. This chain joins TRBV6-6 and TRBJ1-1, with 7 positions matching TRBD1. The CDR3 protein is CASSYSRGPAAFF. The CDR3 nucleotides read TGTGCCAGCAGTTACTCGAGGGGGCCAGCAGCTTTCTTT.